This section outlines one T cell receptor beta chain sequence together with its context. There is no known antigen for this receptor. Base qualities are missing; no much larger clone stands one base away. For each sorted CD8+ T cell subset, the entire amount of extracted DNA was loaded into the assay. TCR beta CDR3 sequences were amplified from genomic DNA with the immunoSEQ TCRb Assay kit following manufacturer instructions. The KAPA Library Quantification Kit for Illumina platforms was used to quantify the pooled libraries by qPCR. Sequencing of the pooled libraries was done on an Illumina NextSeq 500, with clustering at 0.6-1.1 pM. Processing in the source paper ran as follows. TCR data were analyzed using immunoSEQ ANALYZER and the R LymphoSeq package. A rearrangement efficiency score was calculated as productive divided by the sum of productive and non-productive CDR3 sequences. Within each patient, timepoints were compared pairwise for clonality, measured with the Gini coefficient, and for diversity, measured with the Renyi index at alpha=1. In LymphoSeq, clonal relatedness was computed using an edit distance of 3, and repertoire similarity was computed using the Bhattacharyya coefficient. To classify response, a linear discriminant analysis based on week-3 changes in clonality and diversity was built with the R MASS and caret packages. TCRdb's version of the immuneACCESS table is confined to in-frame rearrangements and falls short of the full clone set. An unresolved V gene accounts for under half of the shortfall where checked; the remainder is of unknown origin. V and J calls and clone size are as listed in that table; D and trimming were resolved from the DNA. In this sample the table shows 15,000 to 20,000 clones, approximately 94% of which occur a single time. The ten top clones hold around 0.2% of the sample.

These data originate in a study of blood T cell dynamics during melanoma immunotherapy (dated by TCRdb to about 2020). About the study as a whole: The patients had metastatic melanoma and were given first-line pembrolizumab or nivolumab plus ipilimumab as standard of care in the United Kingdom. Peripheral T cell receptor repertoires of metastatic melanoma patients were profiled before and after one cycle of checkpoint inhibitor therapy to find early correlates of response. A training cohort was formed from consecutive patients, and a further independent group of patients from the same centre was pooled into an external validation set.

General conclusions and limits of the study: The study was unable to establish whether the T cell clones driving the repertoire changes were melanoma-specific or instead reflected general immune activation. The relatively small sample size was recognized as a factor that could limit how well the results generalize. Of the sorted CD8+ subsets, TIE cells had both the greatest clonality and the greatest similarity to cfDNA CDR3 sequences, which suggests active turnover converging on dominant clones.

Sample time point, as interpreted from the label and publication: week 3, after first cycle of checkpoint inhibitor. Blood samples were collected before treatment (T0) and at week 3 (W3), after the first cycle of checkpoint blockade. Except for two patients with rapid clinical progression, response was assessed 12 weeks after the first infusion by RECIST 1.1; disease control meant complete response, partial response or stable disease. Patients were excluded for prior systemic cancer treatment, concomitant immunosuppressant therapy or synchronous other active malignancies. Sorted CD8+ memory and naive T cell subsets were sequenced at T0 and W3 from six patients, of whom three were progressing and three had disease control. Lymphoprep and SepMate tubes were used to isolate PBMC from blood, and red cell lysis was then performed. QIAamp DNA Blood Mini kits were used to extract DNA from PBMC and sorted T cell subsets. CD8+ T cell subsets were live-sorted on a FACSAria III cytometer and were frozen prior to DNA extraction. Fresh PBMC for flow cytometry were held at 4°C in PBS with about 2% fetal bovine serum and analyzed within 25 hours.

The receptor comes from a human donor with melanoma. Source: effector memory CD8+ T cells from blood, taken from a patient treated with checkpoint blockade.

The CDR3 is CASSGDTQYF. The base sequence is TGTGCCAGCTCCGGGGATACGCAGTATTTT. The chain employs TRBV9 and TRBJ2-3, with the D segment identity uncertain. From its cysteine to its phenylalanine, the CDR3 spans 10 amino acids. Only the CDR3 portion is preserved as DNA: 30 bases, with reading frame beginning at the first base. Relative to germline, V is 7 bases shorter and J is 6 bases shorter, with 6 bases between their ends. CDR1 and CDR2 (SGDLS, YYNGEE) derive from the germline V gene.